The T cell receptor beta chain under discussion was sequenced for a study of T cells in Graves' hyperthyroidism and ophthalmopathy. In this sample, this clonotype turned up a few times. The CDR3 regions of TCR beta were amplified from RNA transcripts. The study used the HTBI primer set for a first-round RT-PCR of the TCR CDR3. One entry per CDR3 protein results from TCRdb running MiXCR on the multiplex PCR reads. Here the sample spans roughly 800,000 distinct CDR3 sequences, approximately 40% being singletons. The CDR3 sequence is 16 residues long. The germline gives CDR1 SNHLY, CDR2 FYNNEI. V was clipped by 1 base and J by 2 bases, with 9 bases between them.

The chain is built from TRBV2 and TRBJ1-6, with D possibly being TRBD1 (5 bases). Sequencing used blood. The receptor was derived from a man between 18 and 29 years old with Graves' hyperthyroidism. In DNA, the CDR3 is TGTGCCAGCAGTGAAGACGGGGGAACCTATAATTCACCCCTCCACTTT. This translates into CASSEDGGTYNSPLHF. The whole variable domain, filled in from reference TRBV2 and TRBJ1-6, reads EPEVTQTPSHQVTQMGQEVILRCVPISNHLYFYWYRQILGQKVEFLVSFYNNEISEKSEIFDDQFSVERPDGSNFTLKIRSTKLEDSAMYFCASSEDGGTYNSPLHFGNGTRLTVT.